This T cell receptor (beta chain) appears in the sequencing data of a study of radiotherapy plus CTLA-4 blockade in lung cancer. Across the whole study: Disease control was seen in approximately 29% of patients, objective responses in roughly 17%.

The germline CDR1 and CDR2 sequences are SQVTM and ANQGSEA. The CDR3 contains 11 residues. Trimming removed 4 bases from V and 4 bases from J, with 5 bases in between. Focal radiation and CTLA-4 blockade (ipilimumab) were tested in chemo-refractory metastatic non-small-cell lung cancer patients. Study findings and constraints: Peripheral blood showed expansion of tumor-derived TCR clones after radiotherapy and ipilimumab.

TCRdb keeps only in-frame clones here, not all; method: immunoSEQ multiplex PCR. The sample lists 1,500 to 2,000 clones, roughly 90% seen once, with nearly 5.5% in the top ten. In regard to this clone: The antigen remains undetermined.

This sequence was found in a human donor with non-small cell lung cancer who had a complete response to radiotherapy plus ipilimumab. Sequencing was performed on tumor tissue, taken from a patient treated with radiotherapy plus ipilimumab. The chain combines TRBV29-1 with TRBJ2-1; possible D gene TRBD2, 5 bases. The CDR3 DNA is TGCAGCGTTGCGGGGTACAATGAGCAGTTCTTC. Translating gives CSVAGYNEQFF.